This TCR beta chain was retrieved from a study of tumor-infiltrating lymphocytes in primary liver carcinoma. Study results and caveats: Blood's top-250-clone fraction was significantly lower than that of tumors (p = 0.039).

V was cut by 4 bases and J by 0 bases, with 9 bases left in between. The germline CDR1 and CDR2 sequences are SQVTM and ANQGSEA. The CDR3 sequence is 13 residues long. The blood RNA (from unsorted whole blood) was obtained, and germline DNA was also extracted. Making TCR beta cDNA involved roughly 0.55 ug total RNA and a constant-region primer. Three nested multiplex PCR rounds, a slightly modified ARM-PCR, produced the libraries for TCR beta. Both of the initial two PCR rounds ran for 10 cycles and employed TRBV1-TRBV30 forward primers alongside a C-beta reverse primer. TCRdb reprocessed the multiplex PCR reads via MiXCR and lists one record per CDR3 protein. The sample includes some 180,000 distinct CDR3 sequences, about 60% of them seen just once. This clonotype came up a few times. Its antigen is not known.

The chain has TRBV29-1 and TRBJ1-1; D is unresolved. The sample comprised peripheral blood. This sequence was found in a man in his forties with primary liver carcinoma and hepatitis B virus infection. The CDR3 is CSVVLTVNTEAFF. CDR3 nucleotide sequence: TGCAGCGTTGTTCTCACGGTGAACACTGAAGCTTTCTTT.